The 13 T cell receptor beta chains presented below share a single source sample, sequenced in a study of Graves' ophthalmopathy and Graves' hyperthyroidism. The study amplified TCR beta CDR3 regions using RNA transcripts. Amplification began with first-round RT-PCR using HTBI primers, then second-round multiplex PCR was performed. TCRdb analysed the multiplex PCR reads with MiXCR anew, one entry per CDR3 protein. Here the sample spans about 500,000 distinct CDR3 sequences, around 14% being singletons. Sequencing was done on a sample of blood. The origin of the receptors is a woman aged 25-40 years with Graves' ophthalmopathy.

This clonotype was observed many times. This chain links TRBV29-1 with TRBJ2-4; 9 nucleotides align to TRBD1. The trim removed 2 bases at V and 6 bases at J, leaving 5 bases unmatched. Per the germline V gene, CDR1 is SQVTM and CDR2 is ANQGSEA. The CDR3 has 14 amino acids. The CDR3: CSVEIPDRGNIQYF. CDR3 sequence (DNA): TGCAGCGTTGAAATCCCGGACAGGGGAAACATTCAGTACTTC.

This clonotype was seen many times. The chain is built from TRBV12-3 or TRBV12-4 and TRBJ1-5; the match to TRBD1 covers 7 bases. The V segment lost 1 base and the J segment 3 bases; nucleotides outside the gene matches: 12. The CDR3 totals 18 residues. The CDR3: CASSLGVLRGRNNQPQHF. In nucleotides, the CDR3 is TGTGCCAGCAGTTTAGGGGTCCTGAGGGGGCGTAACAATCAGCCCCAGCATTTT.

This chain links TRBV12-3 or TRBV12-4 with TRBJ1-1; D not resolved. Trimming shortened V by 6 bases and J by 6 bases, and 11 bases separated the two germline ends. The CDR3 sequence is 12 residues long. This CDR3 reads CASSENWAEAFF. In nucleotides, the CDR3 is TGTGCCAGCAGCGAAAACTGGGCTGAAGCTTTCTTT.

This clonotype was counted at least ten times. The rearrangement links TRBV12-3 or TRBV12-4 to TRBJ2-7; possible D gene TRBD1, 5 bases. This CDR3 has 15 residues. The germline V and J ends were trimmed by 1 base and 5 bases, with 15 bases remaining between them. DNA of the CDR3: TGTGCCAGCAGTTTAGGGGTCCCAGGGCATCACGAGCAGTACTTC. It encodes CASSLGVPGHHEQYF.

This clonotype was found many times. The chain has TRBV4-1 and TRBJ1-1, with TRBD1 identical over 7 bases. J was trimmed by 10 bases and V by 0 bases; bases with no gene match: 14. The V gene's germline CDR1 is MGHRA and CDR2 YSYEKL. The CDR3 runs to 16 residues. The CDR3 protein is CASSQDTPGGSFGAFF. The CDR3 DNA follows: TGCGCCAGCAGCCAAGATACCCCAGGGGGGTCCTTCGGAGCTTTCTTT.

The table lists this clonotype with a count of one. V and J are TRBV20-1 and TRBJ2-7, with D hard to call. Trimming shortened V by 6 bases and J by 0 bases, and 24 bases separated the two germline ends. Germline V gene lookup returns CDR1 DFQATT and CDR2 SNEGSKA (reference sequence). CDR3 length equals 17 residues. The CDR3: CSARGLEGFISSYEQYF. CDR3 DNA sequence: TGCAGTGCCCGAGGCCTAGAAGGTTTCATCAGCTCCTACGAGCAGTACTTC.

This clonotype was observed at least ten times. CDR3 region: CASSEGPKAFF. CDR3 nucleotides: TGTGCCAGCAGTGAGGGCCCTAAAGCTTTCTTT. The genes are TRBV6-1 and TRBJ1-1; D is unresolved. Trimming stripped 3 bases from V and 9 bases from J, with 8 bases between. The V gene's germline CDR1 is MNHNS and CDR2 SASEGT. The CDR3 length is 11 residues.

The rearrangement uses TRBV7-2 and TRBJ2-7; D remains unclear. Deletions cut 5 bases from V and 4 bases from J, with 9 bases between. Germline V gene sequence: CDR1 SGHTA, CDR2 FQGNSA. The CDR3 is made up of 12 amino acids. In nucleotides, the CDR3 is TGTGCCAGCAGCCAGCTCTTTTACGAGCAGTACTTC. Its protein product is CASSQLFYEQYF.

The gene calls are TRBV7-2 and TRBJ2-5; D remains unclear. The CDR3 covers 15 residues. CDR1 and CDR2 from the germline V gene are SGHTA and FQGNSA. V dropped 2 bases and J dropped 2 bases, with 12 bases sitting between them. CDR3 residues: CASSLSPAPQETQYF. In DNA, the CDR3 is TGTGCCAGCAGCTTAAGCCCGGCACCACAAGAGACCCAGTACTTC. The entire variable domain, with the rest obtained from reference TRBV7-2 and TRBJ2-5, is as follows: GAGVSQSPSNKVTEKGKDVELRCDPISGHTALYWYRQSLGQGLEFLIYFQGNSAPDKSGLPSDRFSAERTGGSVSTLTIQRTQQEDSAVYLCASSLSPAPQETQYFGPGTRLLVL.

This clonotype has a count of ten or more. The chain employs TRBV9 and TRBJ2-7; D tentatively reads TRBD1 or TRBD2 (6 bases each). V lost 2 bases, J lost 2 bases, and 14 bases lay in between. The length of the CDR3 is 15 residues. Germline assignment: CDR1 SGDLS and CDR2 YYNGEE. The CDR3, as DNA: TGTGCCAGCAGCGTCCCCGGGGGCGAGCCCTACGAGCAGTACTTC. It translates to CASSVPGGEPYEQYF.

The rearrangement uses TRBV5-1 and TRBJ1-2; D ambiguous. The CDR3 runs to 14 residues. The V end was cut by 9 bases, the J end by 4 bases, with 19 bases between. Germline lookup yields CDR1 SGHRS and CDR2 YFSETQ. CDR3 region: CATTGSATSYGYTF. The CDR3 DNA sequence: TGCGCCACCACCGGGAGCGCAACATCCTATGGCTACACCTTC.

The J gene is TRBJ2-5, the V gene TRBV30, with 9 bases lining up with TRBD1. Trimming removed 5 bases from V and 5 bases from J; junction bases left unmatched: 9. From germline, CDR1 is GTSNPN and CDR2 SVGIG (reference sequence). The CDR3 contains 14 residues. CDR3 residues: CAWGGQGTGETQYF. Written as DNA, the CDR3 is TGTGCCTGGGGTGGACAGGGGACGGGGGAGACCCAGTACTTC.

This clonotype was observed a handful of times. J is TRBJ1-6 and V is TRBV6-2 or TRBV6-3, with 8 bases matching TRBD1. V gave up 2 bases and J gave up 5 bases; unmatched junction bases: 8. Looked up from germline, CDR1 is MNHEY and CDR2 is SVGEGT. This CDR3 has 17 residues. CDR3 sequence: CASSYPAGGPDNSPLHF. CDR3 in DNA: TGTGCCAGCAGTTACCCCGCAGGGGGCCCTGATAATTCACCCCTCCACTTT.